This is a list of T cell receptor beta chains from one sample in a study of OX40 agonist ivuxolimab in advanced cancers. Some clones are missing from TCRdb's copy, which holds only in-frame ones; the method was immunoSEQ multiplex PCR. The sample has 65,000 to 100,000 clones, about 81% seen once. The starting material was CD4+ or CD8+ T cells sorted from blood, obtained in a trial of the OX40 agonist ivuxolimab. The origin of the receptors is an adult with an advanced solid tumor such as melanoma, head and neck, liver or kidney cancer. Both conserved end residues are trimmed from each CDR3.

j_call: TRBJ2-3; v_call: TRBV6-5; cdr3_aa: ASSRLGARGDTQY
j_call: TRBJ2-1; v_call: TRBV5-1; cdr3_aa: ASSEDNEQF
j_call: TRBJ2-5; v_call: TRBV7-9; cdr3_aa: ASSLLAGSQETQY
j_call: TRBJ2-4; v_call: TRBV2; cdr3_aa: ASSGDRLAKNIQY
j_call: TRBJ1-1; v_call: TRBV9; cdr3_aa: ASRGANTEAF
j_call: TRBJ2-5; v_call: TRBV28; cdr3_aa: ASGLGKVTQY
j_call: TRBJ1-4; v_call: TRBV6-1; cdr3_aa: ASSEYRAYPEKLF
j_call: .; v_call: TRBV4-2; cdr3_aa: ASSQDLTSGRAEQY
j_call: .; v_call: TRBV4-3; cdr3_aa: ASSQDLPRVSHEQY
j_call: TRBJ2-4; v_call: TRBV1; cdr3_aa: TSGGGPVLAEKDIQY
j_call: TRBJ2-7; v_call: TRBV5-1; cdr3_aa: ASSLGTVPYEQY
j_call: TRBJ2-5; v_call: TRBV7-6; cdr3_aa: ASSRPVETQY
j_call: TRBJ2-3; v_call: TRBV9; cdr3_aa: ASSTGTIPDTQY
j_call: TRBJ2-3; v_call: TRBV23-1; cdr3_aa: ASSQPGGLAQY
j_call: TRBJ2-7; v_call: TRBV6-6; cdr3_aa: ASSYPKRTGSYEQY
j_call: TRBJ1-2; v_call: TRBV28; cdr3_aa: ATADSYGYT
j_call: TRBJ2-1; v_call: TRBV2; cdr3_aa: ASRGNGNNEQF
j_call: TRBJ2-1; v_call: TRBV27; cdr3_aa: ASSATVSSYNEQF
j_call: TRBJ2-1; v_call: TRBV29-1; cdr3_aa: SVEHRVQF
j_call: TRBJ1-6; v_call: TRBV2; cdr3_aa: ASTYRGNNSPLH
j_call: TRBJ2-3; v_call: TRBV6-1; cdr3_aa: ASRAGTDTQY
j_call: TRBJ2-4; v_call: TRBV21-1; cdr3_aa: ASSKGRGTVTKNIQY
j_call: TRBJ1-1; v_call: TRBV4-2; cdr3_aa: ASSQDRGTEAF
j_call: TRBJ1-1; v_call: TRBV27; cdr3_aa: ASSRQVMNTEAF
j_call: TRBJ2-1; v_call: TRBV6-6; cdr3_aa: ASSPRQGPYNEQF
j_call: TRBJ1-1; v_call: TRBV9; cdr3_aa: ASSVEPDRGEAF
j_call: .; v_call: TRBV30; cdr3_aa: AWRGDPPYEQY
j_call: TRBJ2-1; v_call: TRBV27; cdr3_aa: ASSFYPGTGADEQF
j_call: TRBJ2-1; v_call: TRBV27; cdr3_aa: ASSLGGGEQF
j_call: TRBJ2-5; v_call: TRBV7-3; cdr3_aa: ASSLTTEYQETQY
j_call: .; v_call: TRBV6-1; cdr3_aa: ASSTYSAGEQY
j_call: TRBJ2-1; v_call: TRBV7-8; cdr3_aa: ASSLGQGLGNEQF
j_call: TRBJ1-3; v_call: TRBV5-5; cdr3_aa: ASSLTRWGNTIY
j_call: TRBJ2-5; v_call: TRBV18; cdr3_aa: ASSPDGTRQETQY
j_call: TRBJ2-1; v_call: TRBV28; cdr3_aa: ASSPHDGQGHNEQF
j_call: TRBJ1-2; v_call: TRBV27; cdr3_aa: ASSFGQGGRGYT
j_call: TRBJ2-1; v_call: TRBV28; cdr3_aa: ASSSIGLGTSGGDNEQF
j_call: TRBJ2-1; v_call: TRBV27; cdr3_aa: ASSPAGTTTYNEQF
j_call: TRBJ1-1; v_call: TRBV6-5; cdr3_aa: ASSYSATGNTEAF
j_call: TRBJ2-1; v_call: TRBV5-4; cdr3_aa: ASSPGVAGGIEQF
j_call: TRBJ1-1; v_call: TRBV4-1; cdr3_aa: ASSQGQTMNTEAF
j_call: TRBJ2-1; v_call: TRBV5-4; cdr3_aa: ASSPGWSSYNEQF
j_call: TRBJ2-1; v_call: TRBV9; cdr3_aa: ASSASGQGGNEQF
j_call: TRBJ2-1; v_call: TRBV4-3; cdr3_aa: ASSPLPGEYNEQF
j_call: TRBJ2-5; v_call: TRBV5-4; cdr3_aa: ASKVDLKQETQY
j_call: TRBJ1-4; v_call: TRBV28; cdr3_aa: ASSLPFRATNEKLF
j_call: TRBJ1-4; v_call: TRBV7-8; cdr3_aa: ASTGTVATNEKLF
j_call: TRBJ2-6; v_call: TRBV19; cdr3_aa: ASSIVGRVPPR
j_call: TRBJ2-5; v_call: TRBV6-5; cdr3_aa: ASSYSPETQY
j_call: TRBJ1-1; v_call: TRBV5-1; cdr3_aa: ASSLEQGEAF
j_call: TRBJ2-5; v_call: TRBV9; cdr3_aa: ASSPGVDQETQY
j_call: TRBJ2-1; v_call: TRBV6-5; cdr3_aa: ASSYSPRPRYNEQF
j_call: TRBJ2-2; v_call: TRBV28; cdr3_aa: ASKMDYANTGELF
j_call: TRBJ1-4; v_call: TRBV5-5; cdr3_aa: ASSLVQGEGWYGEKLF
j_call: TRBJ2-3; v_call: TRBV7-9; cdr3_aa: ASSLAGTSSTDTQY
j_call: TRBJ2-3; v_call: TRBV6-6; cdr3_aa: ASSPLRQLDTQY
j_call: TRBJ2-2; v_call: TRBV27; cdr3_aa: ASSKGWNTGELF
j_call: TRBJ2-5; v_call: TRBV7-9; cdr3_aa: ASSQELRVQETQY